What follows is one T cell receptor (beta chain) and its context. Using immunoSEQ multiplex PCR, the repertoire was profiled, and TCRdb retains in-frame clones only, with some absent. The data hold approximately 300,000 clones, with around 82% observed a single time. The sample comes from a study of blood T cell repertoires in COVID-19. With 6 bases removed from V and 6 bases from J, the gap between germline ends came to 16 bases. Germline CDR1 reads SEHNR; CDR2 reads FQNEAQ (reference sequence). CDR3 length equals 14 residues. V is TRBV7-9 and J is TRBJ2-3; D is perhaps TRBD2 (6 bases). What was sequenced was peripheral blood. The sequence derives from a human donor with COVID-19, enrolled during active disease. The donor label of this sample is uncertain. The chain's CDR3 is CASSSGVVVDTQYF. The CDR3 DNA reads as TGTGCCAGCAGTTCGGGGGTAGTTGTGGATACGCAGTATTTT.